Listed below are T cell receptor beta chains from one sample, sequenced in a study of cytomegalovirus exposure and HLA in healthy donors. Profiling relied on immunoSEQ multiplex PCR, and the TCRdb table lists in-frame clones only, not all of them. Its table records around 76,000 clones. Sequencing used PBMCs. These receptors were obtained from a man in his forties in good health and CMV-seronegative. Each CDR3 is given with its conserved first and last residue. A D gene is named only where the DNA matches it firmly.

CDR3 DNA	CDR3 protein	V gene	J gene	D gene
TGTGCCAGCAGCGTACGGGAGGAACGTACGCAGTATTTT	CASSVREERTQYF	TRBV9	TRBJ2-3	TRBD2
TGCGCCAGCAGCCAAGATCGGAACAGGGGAACCTACGAGCAGTACTTC	CASSQDRNRGTYEQYF	TRBV4-1	TRBJ2-7	TRBD1
TGCGCCAGCAGCTTGGGCCGGGAGGACACTGAAGCTTTCTTT	CASSLGREDTEAFF	TRBV5-1	TRBJ1-1	.
TGTGCCAGCAGCGTTTCCCCAGGGGACACTGAAGCTTTCTTT	CASSVSPGDTEAFF	TRBV9	TRBJ1-1	.
TGTGCCAGCAGACCGGGACTAGCGTCTGAGACCCAGTACTTC	CASRPGLASETQYF	TRBV7-2	TRBJ2-5	TRBD2
TGTGCCAGCAGCCAAACTAATACGCAGTATTTT	CASSQTNTQYF	TRBV7-2	TRBJ2-3	.
TGTGCCTGGAGTGCAAGCGGAGGGTTCTACGAGCAGTACTTC	CAWSASGGFYEQYF	TRBV30	TRBJ2-7	.
TGTGCCAGCAGCTTACGGGGGGCGGGTGAGCAGTTCTTC	CASSLRGAGEQFF	TRBV7-2	TRBJ2-1	.
TGCGCCAGCAGCACCTACAGGGGATCTAATGAAAAACTGTTTTTT	CASSTYRGSNEKLFF	TRBV5-1	TRBJ1-4	TRBD1
TGTGCCAGCAGCTTAAACGTCGACAACTACGAGCAGTACTTC	CASSLNVDNYEQYF	TRBV7-6	TRBJ2-7	.
TGTGCCAGCAGCCTTAGGACAGGGGGCATAAGGGAGCTGTTTTTT	CASSLRTGGIRELFF	TRBV7-6	TRBJ2-2	TRBD1
TGCAGTGCTAGACAATCAGCTGAAGCTTTCTTT	CSARQSAEAFF	TRBV20-1	TRBJ1-1	.
TGTGCCAGCAGCTCCGGGACAGGGTGGGATGAGCAGTTCTTC	CASSSGTGWDEQFF	TRBV7-9	TRBJ2-1	TRBD1
TGTGCCAGCAGCCCTGGACAGATCGGAAACACCATATATTTT	CASSPGQIGNTIYF	TRBV7-2	TRBJ1-3	.
TGTGCCAGCAGCTTAGACAGGGTGCAAGAGACCCAGTACTTC	CASSLDRVQETQYF	TRBV7-9	TRBJ2-5	.
TGTGCCAGCAGCCCCTCGGGTACTCTCGGCTACACCTTC	CASSPSGTLGYTF	TRBV14	TRBJ1-2	.
TGTGCTAGTGGTTTGGACAGGGGGCTCGGAAACACCATATATTTT	CASGLDRGLGNTIYF	TRBV12-5	TRBJ1-3	TRBD1
TGCAGCGCTAGCACTAAAGGCGAGCAGTACTTC	CSASTKGEQYF	TRBV20-1	TRBJ2-7	.
TGCGCCAGCAGTGATTACGTCGGGGTCGGCAATCAGCCCCAGCATTTT	CASSDYVGVGNQPQHF	TRBV10-2	TRBJ1-5	.
TGTGCCAGCAGCTTGTTAGGGGGACAGGTGACAGATACGCAGTATTTT	CASSLLGGQVTDTQYF	TRBV7-9	TRBJ2-3	TRBD1
TGCGCCAGCAGCCAAGATGGTCGCCTAGCCGACAATGAGCAGTTCTTC	CASSQDGRLADNEQFF	TRBV4-3	TRBJ2-1	.
TGTGCCAGCAGTTTCCTTCGGACAGGGCGGGAAGAGCAGTTCTTC	CASSFLRTGREEQFF	TRBV28	TRBJ2-1	TRBD1
TGCGCCAGCAGCCAAATACAGGGGTATGGCTACACCTTC	CASSQIQGYGYTF	TRBV4-3	TRBJ1-2	TRBD1
TGTGCCAGCAGCTCTCCTAGGACTAGCGGCAATTACGAGCAGTACTTC	CASSSPRTSGNYEQYF	TRBV7-9	TRBJ2-7	TRBD2
TGTGCCAGCAGCCCCCCTTGGGGAGGGAACTATGGCTACACCTTC	CASSPPWGGNYGYTF	TRBV7-9	TRBJ1-2	.
TGTGCCAGCAGTCTGCGCCTCTATGGCTACACCTTC	CASSLRLYGYTF	TRBV28	TRBJ1-2	.
TGTGCCAGCAGTGAAAGGATGGGCAGTTGGTCCTCTTCAGAGACCCAGTACTTC	CASSERMGSWSSSETQYF	TRBV6-1	TRBJ2-5	.
TGCGCCAGCAGCCAAAGCAGCGGGGGGGTGGCAGATACGCAGTATTTT	CASSQSSGGVADTQYF	TRBV4-1	TRBJ2-3	TRBD2
TGCGCCAGCAGCCCCAACCAAGAGACCCAGTACTTC	CASSPNQETQYF	TRBV5-1	TRBJ2-5	.
TGCGCCAGCAGCAGGGGGACAGCGATTAATGAAAAACTGTTTTTT	CASSRGTAINEKLFF	TRBV5-1	TRBJ1-4	TRBD1
TGCAGCGGACAGGGAAGACCGAACACTGAAGCTTTCTTT	CSGQGRPNTEAFF	TRBV29-1	TRBJ1-1	TRBD1
TGTGCCAGCAGCGCGGGGGGGGGCGGGAATCAGCCCCAGCATTTT	CASSAGGGGNQPQHF	TRBV9	TRBJ1-5	.
TGTGCCAGCATCCTCTTAGGGGGACAGGGGCCTACCGGGGAGCTGTTTTTT	CASILLGGQGPTGELFF	TRBV5-6	TRBJ2-2	TRBD1
TGTGCCACATCAGGGCTTGCTGGCACTGAAGCTTTCTTT	CATSGLAGTEAFF	TRBV7-2	TRBJ1-1	.
TGTGCCAGCAGTGAATGGGGACAGCAGTTCACAGATACGCAGTATTTT	CASSEWGQQFTDTQYF	TRBV25-1	TRBJ2-3	TRBD1
TGTGCCAGCAGCTTTGACAGGGGCGGGAACACCGGGGAGCTGTTTTTT	CASSFDRGGNTGELFF	TRBV7-9	TRBJ2-2	TRBD1
TGCGCCAGCAGCCAAAACGACAATTCTGGGGAAAAACTGTTTTTT	CASSQNDNSGEKLFF	TRBV4-3	TRBJ1-4	.
TGCGCCAGCAGCCAAGAAACTGGGAGCAGTGAGACCCAGTACTTC	CASSQETGSSETQYF	TRBV4-3	TRBJ2-5	.
TGTGCCAGCACACAATCTTCCTACAATGAGCAGTTCTTC	CASTQSSYNEQFF	TRBV6-6	TRBJ2-1	.
TGTGCCAGGACAAGATCGTCTAGCGGGATGTACAATGAGCAGTTCTTC	CARTRSSSGMYNEQFF	TRBV2	TRBJ2-1	TRBD2
TGTGCCACTGCAGGTAGCGGTTTCTCCTACGAGCAGTACTTC	CATAGSGFSYEQYF	TRBV10-3	TRBJ2-7	.
TGCAGCGTCTATAGCGGGAGCGAGACCCAGTACTTC	CSVYSGSETQYF	TRBV29-1	TRBJ2-5	TRBD2
TGTGCCAGCAGTATGACGACTCCGAACATTCAGTACTTC	CASSMTTPNIQYF	TRBV5-4	TRBJ2-4	.
TGTGCCAGCAGCTCGGACCCGGGACTAGCGGGGGGCTCCTACGAGCAGTACTTC	CASSSDPGLAGGSYEQYF	TRBV7-9	TRBJ2-7	TRBD2
TGTGCCAGTAGTATCCGGACAGCGAACACTGAAGCTTTCTTT	CASSIRTANTEAFF	TRBV19	TRBJ1-1	.
TGTGCCAGACCGAATGGGGAGAGAACTGGAAACACCATATATTTT	CARPNGERTGNTIYF	TRBV21-1	TRBJ1-3	.
TGTGCCACCAGCAGCGAACGAGGGACAGAGCAGTTCTTC	CATSSERGTEQFF	TRBV15	TRBJ2-1	.